This T cell receptor beta chain was recovered during a study of cytomegalovirus exposure and HLA in healthy donors (dated by TCRdb to about 2017). Broadly, across the study: According to an earlier analysis of a few hundred of the donors, some 170 million T cells yielded 117 million unique TCR beta sequences and less than 300 Gb of sequence data. Rather than using new phenotypic data, the later analysis identified candidate immune exposures from TCR beta sequences and from how often those sequences occurred across donors. Donor age, sex, ethnicity and CMV serostatus were collected together with the repertoire data. The aim of the study was to test whether cataloging public T cell receptors could identify signatures of past pathogen exposure. About 5 DR-DQ haplotypes were handled as single units for association and clustering, since linkage in the cohort was strong. Among 398 genotyped donors of the cohort, an average of around 250,000 unique TCR beta nucleotide sequences was sequenced per donor, of which 15% to 20% were non-productive. To decide whether each TCR beta V gene segment behaved as functional or pseudogenic, an earlier analysis of 587 of the donors relied on high-throughput TCR beta sequencing. Every discovery cohort repertoire had been produced on one sequencing platform. HLA typing included class I and class II loci at four-digit resolution. An early release that covered around 590 HLA-typed donors contained approximately 320 gigabases of sequencing data and around 80 million unique TCR sequences. Typing coverage varied by locus: roughly 620-640 donors for A, B, C, DRB1 and DQB1; roughly 510 for DQA1; more than 600 for DPA1; 400 to 480 for DPB1. Among the roughly 390 genotyped donors, around 81% belonged to the genetic ancestry cluster associated with self-reported Caucasian donors. The study used immunosequencing to profile the T cell repertoires of approximately 640 subjects and linked those repertoires to cytomegalovirus serostatus. A later genetic analysis used genome-wide SNP genotypes for 398 of the 666 donors, treating that subset as a discovery cohort. In a later analysis, previously published TCR beta repertoires from 550 to 750 donors were re-analyzed and high-resolution HLA genotyping was added so that TCR occurrence patterns could be studied. Besides the first cohort of approximately 710 subjects, a separate validation cohort made up of about 120 different subjects was used. To predict cytomegalovirus infection status, the study combined high-throughput TCR immunosequencing, statistical association of individual TCRs with disease status, and machine learning. The study at large found these results: Correlated functional status among segregating V segments might be attributable to linkage disequilibrium, but an unknown experimental factor could not be ruled out. Because the 87-base-pair reads could not distinguish some IMGT-functional V segments, including TRBV6-2 and TRBV6-3, those segments were excluded. Immune exposure information for the cohort was limited to CMV serostatus. At a false discovery rate of 0.05, a later analysis linked 16,951 TCR beta sequences to specific HLA alleles. A further reported finding was that TCR beta sequences accurately predicted the HLA-A and HLA-B alleles for most subjects in the first cohort. In a later genetic analysis, a missense DCLRE1C variant was associated with V-gene and J-gene trimming of TCR beta chains, and the association was replicated in an independent cohort. The presence/absence analyses assumed that sequencing depth was roughly uniform across donors, and that assumption may not be true. In an earlier analysis of around 500 of the donors, most TCR beta V segments appeared in productive rearrangements about 90% or about 30% of the time, broadly matching IMGT annotations. When HLA alleles, especially DR and DQ, strongly co-occurred, attributing TCR associations to individual alleles was difficult. Most CMV-associated TCR beta chains appeared to be HLA-restricted in a later analysis, and the HLA associations seemed to be driven largely by CMV exposure. The sequencing pipeline was judged likely to have produced a cluster of highly shared sequence variants as a technical artifact. The earlier analysis of some 560 of the donors excluded fewer than 20 rarely observed V segments, including chromosome 9 orphons, because counts were too low. The study listed 150 to 200 TCR beta chains as associated with cytomegalovirus. A later genetic analysis reported fewer N-insertions in productive TCRs among donors in an Asian-associated ancestry cluster than the approximately 700-donor mean. The authors suggested that the approach could potentially be generalized to other disease states and immunological phenotypes. The classifier was reported to diagnose cytomegalovirus status with high specificity and sensitivity in both the original cohort and the validation cohort. In a later analysis, several top co-occurrence clusters were reported to appear linked to parvovirus B19, influenza, CMV and Epstein-Barr virus. HLA typing was unavailable for some donors at each locus, so association tests used only the typed subset. In a later analysis, TCR association rates were found to vary across HLA loci, with the most associated TCRs seen for DRB1 alleles and the fewest for HLA-C alleles. Compared with equally common non-associated chains, HLA-associated TCR beta chains in a later analysis were more clonally expanded and had lower generation probabilities. Across donors, most TCR sequences were observed very rarely, whereas some public TCRs were present in many individuals. In vitro tests confirmed that three of the cytomegalovirus-associated TCR beta chains recognize cytomegalovirus antigens. Only TCR beta chains were sequenced in this cohort, and the absence of alpha or paired-chain data limited detectable features.

The library was produced with the immunoSEQ multiplex PCR assay. The multiplex PCR relied on a mix of 60 forward primers for TCR Vbeta segments and 13 reverse primers for TCR Jbeta segments. The CDR3 region of rearranged TCR beta genes was amplified from genomic DNA by a multiplex PCR assay. On the Illumina HiSeq System, the amplified TCR beta libraries were sequenced as 87-base-pair reads. As for the authors' bioinformatics: A later analysis counted tens of millions of unique TCR beta chains across the 700 or so repertoires, and around 12 million of these chains were shared by at least two donors. To remove PCR and sequencing errors, raw reads were error-corrected and collapsed into unique sequences using a nearest-neighbor algorithm that merged closely related sequences. V, D and J gene segments were assigned by aligning CDR3 sequences to IMGT reference sequences. For a sequence to be retained, a match of at least six nucleotides to both a V gene segment and a J gene segment was required. A rearrangement counted as productive if the CDR3 had no stop codons and remained in frame with V and J, and every other rearrangement counted as non-productive. CDR3 was defined according to IMGT convention as the region running from the second conserved V-encoded cysteine to the conserved J-encoded phenylalanine. Sequences without an unambiguous match to a single V gene segment were excluded from the earlier analysis of 500 to 700 of the donors. An earlier analysis of almost 600 of the donors classified V segments as functional when productive rearrangements were above 56.7% and as segregating when the standard deviation between donors was above 5%. A statistical classification framework was built for diagnosing cytomegalovirus status from the catalog of TCR beta chain sequences. A later analysis assigned V and J genes by comparing TCR nucleotide sequences with IMGT/GENE-DB human TR gene sequences. Using the TCRdist pipeline, a later analysis assigned CDR3 sequences along with most-parsimonious VDJ recombination scenarios. In a later analysis, each TCR beta chain was defined by its CDR3 amino acid sequence together with its V-gene family, and reads without a unique V-gene family were excluded. A later analysis removed 500 to 600 highly shared, low-generation-probability nucleotide sequences to deal with suspected cross-contamination and a sequencing artifact. For each public chain, a later analysis derived a clonal expansion index from normalized ranks of inferred template counts within each repertoire. In a later analysis, generation probabilities were computed using a VDJ recombination model fitted to out-of-frame rearrangements, and the results were checked against IGoR. In a later analysis, TCR-TCR, TCR-HLA and TCR-CMV co-occurrence was scored with hypergeometric tests, and a repertoire-size bias correction was applied to TCR pairs. False discovery rates were estimated in a later analysis by permuting HLA or CMV assignments 20 times. In a later analysis, co-occurring TCRs were grouped using DBSCAN, and TCRdist sequence similarity was added for clustering within HLA-allele-positive subsets. Co-occurrence clustering excluded repertoires with fewer than 30,000 or more than 120,000 public chains, plus five with anomalous nucleotide sharing. As stored in TCRdb, this immuneACCESS dataset retains in-frame rearrangements with V and J assigned. A fraction of the clones does not appear; measured against another copy, unresolved V genes explain less than half of the discrepancy, and the remainder lacks a known reason. That table furnishes V, J and clone size, whereas the DNA furnished D and trimming. Recorded for this sample are 130,000 or so clones; roughly 82% of them occurred a single time. The top ten constitute less than 3.5% of the sample.

This clone came up a few times. Its antigen target is currently unknown. It has no much larger one-base neighbor in the sample; base qualities were not kept. As encoded in the germline V gene, CDR1 is MNHNS while CDR2 is SASEGT. Trimming at the junction amounts to 3 bases on V and 5 bases on J, and the germline ends lie 8 bases apart. The CDR3 contains 13 residues, cysteine and phenylalanine counted. The kept DNA is CDR3 alone, 39 bases in frame from the first base. The cohort comprised fewer than 700 healthy bone marrow donors. At the time of sampling, all cohort members were nominally healthy, though unrecorded immune exposures were likely present. The donor tested CMV seropositive and was one of the 289 seropositive cohort members. A peripheral blood sample was provided by each donor, and peripheral blood mononuclear cells were used for TCR beta sequencing. Genomic DNA extraction from the blood cell samples was performed with the Qiagen DNeasy Blood Extraction Kit.

The rearranged chain carries TRBV6-1 and TRBJ1-5; the D gene is possibly TRBD1, with 6 bases matching. The source material was PBMCs. This clonotype was sampled from a woman aged 40 to 55 in good health and CMV-seropositive. At the DNA level, the sequence is TGTGCCAGCAGTGAGGGGGCGCATCAGCCCCAGCATTTT. It translates to CASSEGAHQPQHF.